This T cell receptor (beta chain) was identified during a study of shared clonotypes between healthy human individuals. Study-level information: CD4 naive and CD4 memory each took three plates per donor, while CD8 naive took two and CD8 memory one. Study-wide results and caveats: As a rule, naive subsets had a larger estimated richness than memory subsets.

CDR1 SNHLY and CDR2 FYNNEI come from the germline V gene. Trimming removed 2 bases at V and 5 bases at J, with 15 bases between. The CDR3 has 15 residues. Per the original methods: ImmunoSEQ gave junction-only sequences without quality scores, so filtering differed. TCRdb keeps only in-frame clones here, not all; method: immunoSEQ multiplex PCR. Clonal size and the V and J genes are those of that table, whereas D and trimming came from the DNA. Here the sample spans about 2.4 million clones, more than 90% being singletons. Remarks on this clone: Its target is unknown.

The chain is built from TRBV2 and TRBJ1-1; maybe TRBD1 (6 bases). Material for sequencing was naive CD4+ T cells sorted from blood. Subset specified: CD45RA+ positively selected. The TCR sequence derives from a man younger than 35 in good health. The chain's CDR3 is CASSESGGLITEAFF. The DNA for the CDR3 is TGTGCCAGCAGTGAAAGTGGGGGGCTGATAACTGAAGCTTTCTTT.